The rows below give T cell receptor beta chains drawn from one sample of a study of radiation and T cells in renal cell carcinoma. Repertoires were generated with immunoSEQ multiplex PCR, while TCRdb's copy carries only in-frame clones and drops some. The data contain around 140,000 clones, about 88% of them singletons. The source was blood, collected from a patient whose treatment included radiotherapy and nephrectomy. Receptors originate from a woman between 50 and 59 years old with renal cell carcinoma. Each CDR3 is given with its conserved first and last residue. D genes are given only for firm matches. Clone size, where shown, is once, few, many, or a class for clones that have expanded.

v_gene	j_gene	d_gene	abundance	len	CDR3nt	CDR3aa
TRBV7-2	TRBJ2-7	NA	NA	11	TGTGCCAGCAGGCAAGAGTCCGAGCAGTACTTC	CASRQESEQYF
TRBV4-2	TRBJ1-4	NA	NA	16	TGTGCCAGCAGCCAAGTCGGGGGCAGGCAGAATGAAAAACTGTTTTTT	CASSQVGGRQNEKLFF
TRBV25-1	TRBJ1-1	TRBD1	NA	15	TGTGCCAGCAGGACAGGGGTGGGTCGGGACACTGAAGCTTTCTTT	CASRTGVGRDTEAFF
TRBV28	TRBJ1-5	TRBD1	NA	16	TGTGCCAGCAGCGGCCCCGGGACAGATAGCAATCAGCCCCAGCATTTT	CASSGPGTDSNQPQHF
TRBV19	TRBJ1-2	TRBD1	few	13	TGTGCCAGTATTGGGCAGGGGGCGTTTGGCTACACCTTC	CASIGQGAFGYTF
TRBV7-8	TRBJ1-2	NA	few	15	TGTGCCAGCAGCCCGGTTCCCTGGTTCTTAGGTGGCTACACCTTC	CASSPVPWFLGGYTF
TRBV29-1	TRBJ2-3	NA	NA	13	TGCAGCGTTGTCGGACATCGCACAGATACGCAGTATTTT	CSVVGHRTDTQYF
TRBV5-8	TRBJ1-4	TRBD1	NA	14	TGTGCCAGCAGTAGGGACAGGGGAAGAGAAAAACTGTTTTTT	CASSRDRGREKLFF
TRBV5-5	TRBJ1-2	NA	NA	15	TGTGCCAGCAGCTTGGCCCCCGGGATCGGGGATGGCTACACCTTC	CASSLAPGIGDGYTF
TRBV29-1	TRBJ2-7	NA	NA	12	TGCAGCGTTGAACAGGGGGGAGGCGAGCAGTACTTC	CSVEQGGGEQYF
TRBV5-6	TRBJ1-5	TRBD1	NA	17	TGTGCCAGCAGCTTCCGGGACAGGGGGTATAGCAATCAGCCCCAGCATTTT	CASSFRDRGYSNQPQHF
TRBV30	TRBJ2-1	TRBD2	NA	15	TGTGCCTGGAGTGGGTGGGGGGGATCCTACAATGAGCAGTTCTTC	CAWSGWGGSYNEQFF
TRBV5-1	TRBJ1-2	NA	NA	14	TGCGCCAGCAGCCTGGAGCGGGGAGTGGATGGCTACACCTTC	CASSLERGVDGYTF
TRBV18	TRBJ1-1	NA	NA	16	TGTGCCAGCTCACCACTGCTGAGGCAACTGAACACTGAAGCTTTCTTT	CASSPLLRQLNTEAFF
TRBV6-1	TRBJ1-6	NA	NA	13	TGTGCCAGCACACAGCTCAATAATTCACCCCTCCACTTT	CASTQLNNSPLHF
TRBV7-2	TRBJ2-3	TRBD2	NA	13	TGTGCCAGCAGTCATCCGGGGGGTGGTACGCAGTATTTT	CASSHPGGGTQYF
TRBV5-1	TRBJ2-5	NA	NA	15	TGCGCCAGCTCCCCTGGGGGCCGACTCCAAGAGACCCAGTACTTC	CASSPGGRLQETQYF
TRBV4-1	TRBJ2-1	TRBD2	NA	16	TGCGCCAGCAGCCTCGGGACTAGCGGCTCCTACAATGAGCAGTTCTTC	CASSLGTSGSYNEQFF
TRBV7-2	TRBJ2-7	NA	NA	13	TGTGCCAGCAGTCGACAGGAGAACTACGAGCAGTACTTC	CASSRQENYEQYF
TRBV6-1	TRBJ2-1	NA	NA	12	TGTGCCAGCACCAAATCCTACAATGAGCAGTTCTTC	CASTKSYNEQFF
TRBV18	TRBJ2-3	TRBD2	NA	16	TGTGCCAGCTCACCACCGTCTCGGGGGGGCACAGATACGCAGTATTTT	CASSPPSRGGTDTQYF
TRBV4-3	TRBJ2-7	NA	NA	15	TGCGCCAGCAGCCAAGACCGGGACGGCTCCTACGAGCAGTACTTC	CASSQDRDGSYEQYF
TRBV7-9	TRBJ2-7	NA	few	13	TGTGCCGGCGCCGGTACTCCCACCTACGAGCAGTACTTC	CAGAGTPTYEQYF
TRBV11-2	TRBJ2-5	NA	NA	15	TGTGCCAGCAGCTTAGTGACCGGAGGGGAGGAGACCCAGTACTTC	CASSLVTGGEETQYF
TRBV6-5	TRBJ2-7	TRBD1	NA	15	TGTGCCAGCAGGATCGATTGGGACAGCTCCTACGAGCAGTACTTC	CASRIDWDSSYEQYF
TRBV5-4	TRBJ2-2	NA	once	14	TGTGCCAGCAGCGCCCGGGACCTCACCGGGGAGCTGTTTTTT	CASSARDLTGELFF
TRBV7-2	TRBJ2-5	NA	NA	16	TGTGCCAGCAGCTGGGGGGTGGCTAGGGATGGGGAGACCCAGTACTTC	CASSWGVARDGETQYF
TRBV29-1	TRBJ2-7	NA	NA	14	TGCAGCGTTGCTGAAACCCGGGCGCTTGTCGAGCAGTACTTC	CSVAETRALVEQYF
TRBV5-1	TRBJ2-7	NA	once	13	TGCGCCAGCAGCTTCTGGACCCAATACGAGCAGTACTTC	CASSFWTQYEQYF
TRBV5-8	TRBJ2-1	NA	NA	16	TGTGCCAGCAGCCGGGGACGGCCCGAACTTGGGGATGAGCAGTTCTTC	CASSRGRPELGDEQFF
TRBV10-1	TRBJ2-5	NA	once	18	TGCGCCAGCAGTGAGGGAAGGGGAGTTATGTTTGGTTCGGAGACCCAGTACTTC	CASSEGRGVMFGSETQYF
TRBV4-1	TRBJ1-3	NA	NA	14	TGCGCCAGCAGCCAAGATAGGGCTGGAAACACCATATATTTT	CASSQDRAGNTIYF
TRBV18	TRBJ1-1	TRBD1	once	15	TGTGCCAGCTCACCACTACAGGGGGCGCGTACTGAAGCTTTCTTT	CASSPLQGARTEAFF
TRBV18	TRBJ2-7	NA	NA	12	TGTGCCAGCTCATCCCTGGTGCACGAGCAGTACTTC	CASSSLVHEQYF
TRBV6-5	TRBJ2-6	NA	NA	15	TGTGCCAGCAGTCGGGAACAGGGTGGGGCCAACGTCCTGACTTTC	CASSREQGGANVLTF
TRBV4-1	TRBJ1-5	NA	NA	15	TGCGCCAGCAGCCAAGTTTCAGGGAAGGGTCAGCCCCAGCATTTT	CASSQVSGKGQPQHF
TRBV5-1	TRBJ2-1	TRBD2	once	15	TGCGCCAGCACCGCGACTAGCGGTAATTACAATGAGCAGTTCTTC	CASTATSGNYNEQFF
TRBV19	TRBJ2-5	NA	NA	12	TGTGCCAGTAGTCAGCAACAAGAGACCCAGTACTTC	CASSQQQETQYF
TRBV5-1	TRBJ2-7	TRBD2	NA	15	TGCGCCAGCAGCCTTCCGGGGACTAGCGGGAATGAGCAGTACTTC	CASSLPGTSGNEQYF
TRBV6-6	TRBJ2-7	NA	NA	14	TGTGCCAGCAGTGCCCGGGCCTTCCAATCTGGGCAGTACTTC	CASSARAFQSGQYF
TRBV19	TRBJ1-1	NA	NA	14	TGTGCCAGTACCAAATCGGGGGTGAACACTGAAGCTTTCTTT	CASTKSGVNTEAFF
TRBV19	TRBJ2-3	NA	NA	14	TGTGCCAGTAGTATAGCGGGAGAGACAGATACGCAGTATTTT	CASSIAGETDTQYF
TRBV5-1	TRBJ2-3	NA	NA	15	TGCGCCAGCAGCCCGGACACGGCTAGCACAGATACGCAGTATTTT	CASSPDTASTDTQYF
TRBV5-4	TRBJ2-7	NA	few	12	TGTGCCAGCAGCCCCCCAGGAGACGAGCAGTACTTC	CASSPPGDEQYF
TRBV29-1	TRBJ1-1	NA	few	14	TGCAGCGTTGAAGAAGGGGGGAGTAGCACTGAAGCTTTCTTT	CSVEEGGSSTEAFF
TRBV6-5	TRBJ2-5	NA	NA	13	TGTGCCAGCAGTTATCCGGGGACGGGGACCCAGTACTTC	CASSYPGTGTQYF
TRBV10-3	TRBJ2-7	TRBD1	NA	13	TGTGCCATCAAGGGGACAGGGGTGGGGGAGCAGTACTTC	CAIKGTGVGEQYF
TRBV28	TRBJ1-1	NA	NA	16	TGTGCCAGCACCCTCATGTTATCGGCAGGGACAACTGAAGCTTTCTTT	CASTLMLSAGTTEAFF
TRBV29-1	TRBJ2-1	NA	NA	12	TGCAGCGTTGCAAGAGCCTACAATGAGCAGTTCTTC	CSVARAYNEQFF
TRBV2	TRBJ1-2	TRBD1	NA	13	TGTGCCAGCCGACAGGGAACGGGCTATGGCTACACCTTC	CASRQGTGYGYTF
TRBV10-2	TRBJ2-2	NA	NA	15	TGCGCCAGCTCCTTCGGTAACGCGAACACCGGGGAGCTGTTTTTT	CASSFGNANTGELFF
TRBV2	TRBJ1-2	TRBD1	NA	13	TGTGCCAGCAGTGTACAGGGGCACTATGGCTACACCTTC	CASSVQGHYGYTF
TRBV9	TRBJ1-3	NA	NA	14	TGTGCCAGCAGCCCAGACGACAGGGGAAACACCATATATTTT	CASSPDDRGNTIYF
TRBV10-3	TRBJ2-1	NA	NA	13	TGTGCCACCAGGGGAAAGTCCTACAATGAGCAGTTCTTC	CATRGKSYNEQFF
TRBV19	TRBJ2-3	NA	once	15	TGTGCCAGTAGTGTGACAGGGACTCGGGCAGATACGCAGTATTTT	CASSVTGTRADTQYF